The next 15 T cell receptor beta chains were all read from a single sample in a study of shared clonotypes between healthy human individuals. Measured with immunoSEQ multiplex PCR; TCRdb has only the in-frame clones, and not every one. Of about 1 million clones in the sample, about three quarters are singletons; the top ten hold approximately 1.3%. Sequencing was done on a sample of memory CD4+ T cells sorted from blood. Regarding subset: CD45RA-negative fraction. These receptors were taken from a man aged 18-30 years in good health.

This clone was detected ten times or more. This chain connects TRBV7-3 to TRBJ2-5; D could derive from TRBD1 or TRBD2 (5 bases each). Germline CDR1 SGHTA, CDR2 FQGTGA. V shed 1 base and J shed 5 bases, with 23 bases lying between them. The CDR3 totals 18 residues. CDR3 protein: CASSLRGARGSRVETQYF. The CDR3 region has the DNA TGTGCCAGCAGCTTAAGAGGGGCCCGAGGTTCTAGAGTGGAGACCCAGTACTTC.

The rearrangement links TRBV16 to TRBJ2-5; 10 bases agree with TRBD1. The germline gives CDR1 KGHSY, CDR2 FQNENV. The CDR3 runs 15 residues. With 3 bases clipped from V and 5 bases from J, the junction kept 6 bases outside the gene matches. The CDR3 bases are TGTGCCAGCAGCCACGGACAGGGGGTGCGGGAGACCCAGTACTTC. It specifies CASSHGQGVRETQYF.

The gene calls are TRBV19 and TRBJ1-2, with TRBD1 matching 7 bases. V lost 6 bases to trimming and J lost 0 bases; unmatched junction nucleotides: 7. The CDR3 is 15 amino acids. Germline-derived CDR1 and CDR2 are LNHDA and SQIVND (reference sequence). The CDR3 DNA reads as TGTGCCAGTAGAACTAGGGGGACAGCTAACTATGGCTACACCTTC. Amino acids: CASRTRGTANYGYTF.

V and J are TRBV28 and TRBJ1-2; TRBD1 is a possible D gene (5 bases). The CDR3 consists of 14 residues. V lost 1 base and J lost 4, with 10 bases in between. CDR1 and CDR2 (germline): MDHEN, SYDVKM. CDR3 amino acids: CASSLSVGAYGYTF. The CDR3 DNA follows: TGTGCCAGCAGTTTATCCGTTGGGGCCTATGGCTACACCTTC.

As DNA, the CDR3 is TGTGCCAGCAGCTTAGTGGCTAGCGGGAAGACAGATACGCAGTATTTT. Translating gives CASSLVASGKTDTQYF. V usage is TRBV7-9 and J usage is TRBJ2-3; the match to TRBD2 covers 9 bases. Germline CDR1 is SEHNR and CDR2 is FQNEAQ (reference sequence). The CDR3 sequence is 16 residues long. V lost 1 base to trimming and J lost 3 bases; unmatched junction nucleotides: 5.

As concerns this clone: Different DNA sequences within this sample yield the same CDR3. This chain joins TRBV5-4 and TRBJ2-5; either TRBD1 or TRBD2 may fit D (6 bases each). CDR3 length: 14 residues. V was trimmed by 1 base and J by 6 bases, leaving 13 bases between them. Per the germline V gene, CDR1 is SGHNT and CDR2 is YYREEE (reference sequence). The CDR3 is CASSLKGGGKTQYF. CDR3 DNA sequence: TGTGCCAGCAGCTTGAAGGGGGGTGGAAAGACCCAGTACTTC.

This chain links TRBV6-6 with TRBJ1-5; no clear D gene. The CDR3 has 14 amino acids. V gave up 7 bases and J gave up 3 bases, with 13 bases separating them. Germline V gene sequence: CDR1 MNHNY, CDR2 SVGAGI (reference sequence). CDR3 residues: CASKGGIFNQPQHF. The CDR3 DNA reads TGTGCCAGCAAGGGAGGGATTTTCAATCAGCCCCAGCATTTT.

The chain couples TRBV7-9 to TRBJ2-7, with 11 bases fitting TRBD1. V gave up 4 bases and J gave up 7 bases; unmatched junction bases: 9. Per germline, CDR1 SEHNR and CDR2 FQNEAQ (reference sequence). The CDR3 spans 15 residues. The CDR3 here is CASSSTGQGVREQYF. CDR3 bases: TGTGCCAGCAGCTCGACGGGACAGGGGGTTAGGGAGCAGTACTTC.

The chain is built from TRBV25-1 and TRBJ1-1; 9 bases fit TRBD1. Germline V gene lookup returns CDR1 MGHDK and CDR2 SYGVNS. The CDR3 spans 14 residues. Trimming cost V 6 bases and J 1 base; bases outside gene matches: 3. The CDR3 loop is CASSPGQGNTEAFF. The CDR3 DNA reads TGTGCCAGCAGCCCGGGACAGGGGAACACTGAAGCTTTCTTT.

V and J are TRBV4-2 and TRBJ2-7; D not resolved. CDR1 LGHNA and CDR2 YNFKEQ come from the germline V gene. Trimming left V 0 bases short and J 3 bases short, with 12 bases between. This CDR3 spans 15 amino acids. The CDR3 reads CASSQDNGGNYEQYF. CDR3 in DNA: TGTGCCAGCAGCCAAGATAATGGCGGCAACTACGAGCAGTACTTC.

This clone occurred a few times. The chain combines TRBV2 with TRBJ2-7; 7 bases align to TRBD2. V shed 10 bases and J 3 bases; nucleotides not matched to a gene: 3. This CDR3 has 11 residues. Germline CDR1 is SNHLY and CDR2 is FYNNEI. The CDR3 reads CATGLVYEQYF. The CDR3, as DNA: TGTGCCACCGGACTAGTCTACGAGCAGTACTTC.

CDR3 coding DNA: TGCGCCAGCAGGCTACGAGGGCCCGGGACAGATACGCAGTATTTT. Protein: CASRLRGPGTDTQYF. The chain couples TRBV5-1 to TRBJ2-3; possible D gene TRBD2, 5 bases. The germline gives CDR1 SGHRS, CDR2 YFSETQ. The V end was cut by 5 bases, the J end by 3 bases, with 16 bases between. The CDR3 totals 15 residues.

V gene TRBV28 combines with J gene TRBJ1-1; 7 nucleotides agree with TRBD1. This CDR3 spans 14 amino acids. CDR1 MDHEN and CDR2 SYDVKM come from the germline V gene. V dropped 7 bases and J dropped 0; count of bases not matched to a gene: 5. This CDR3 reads CASTSTGLNTEAFF. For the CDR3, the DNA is TGTGCCAGCACCTCGACAGGGTTGAACACTGAAGCTTTCTTT.

The CDR3 sequence is CASSVSGVQEEFF. The CDR3 DNA reads as TGTGCCAGCAGCGTTTCCGGGGTCCAGGAGGAGTTCTTC. This chain connects TRBV11-2 to TRBJ2-1; D might be TRBD2 (5 bases). The CDR3 runs to 13 residues. The germline V gene has CDR1 SGHAT and CDR2 FQNNGV. V lost 5 bases, J lost 14 bases, and 19 bases lay in between.

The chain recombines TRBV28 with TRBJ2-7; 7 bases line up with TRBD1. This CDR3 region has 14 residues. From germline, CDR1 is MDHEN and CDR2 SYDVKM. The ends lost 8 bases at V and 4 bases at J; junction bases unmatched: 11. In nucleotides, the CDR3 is TGTGCCAGCGTTCCGAGAGGGGGCGGGTACGAGCAGTACTTC. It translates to CASVPRGGGYEQYF.